This TCR beta chain was identified in a study of T cells in Graves' hyperthyroidism and ophthalmopathy. Amplified TCR beta CDR3 regions derived from RNA transcripts. First-round RT-PCR of the TCR CDR3 relied on the HTBI primer set. TCRdb re-called the multiplex PCR reads with MiXCR, one entry per CDR3 protein. Counted here are 380,000 or so distinct CDR3 sequences, roughly 19% occurring once; the ten biggest clones make up 3% to 4%. Study findings and constraints: Most expanded thyroid clonotypes above 0.001 recurred in blood.

Graves' hyperthyroidism is called stable when ophthalmopathy does not progress within 18 months. Hyperthyroidism was newly diagnosed in patients aged 18 to 65 (duration under 2 months). Diagnosing involved the use of clinical symptoms, serum thyroxine and TRAb, thyroid ultrasound and orbital computed tomography. Only a few counts were recorded for this clonotype. Its antigen is not known. This TCR derives from a woman younger than 30 with Graves' hyperthyroidism. The sequenced sample was blood.

The CDR3 DNA reads as TGCGCCAGCAGCCAATGGGTCAATAATCAGCCCCAGCATTTT. This sequence encodes CASSQWVNNQPQHF. This sequence joins TRBV4-1 and TRBJ1-5; D remains ambiguous. CDR3 length: 14 residues. The germline V gene encodes CDR1 MGHRA and CDR2 YSYEKL. V was trimmed by 2 bases and J by 4 bases, leaving 9 bases between them.